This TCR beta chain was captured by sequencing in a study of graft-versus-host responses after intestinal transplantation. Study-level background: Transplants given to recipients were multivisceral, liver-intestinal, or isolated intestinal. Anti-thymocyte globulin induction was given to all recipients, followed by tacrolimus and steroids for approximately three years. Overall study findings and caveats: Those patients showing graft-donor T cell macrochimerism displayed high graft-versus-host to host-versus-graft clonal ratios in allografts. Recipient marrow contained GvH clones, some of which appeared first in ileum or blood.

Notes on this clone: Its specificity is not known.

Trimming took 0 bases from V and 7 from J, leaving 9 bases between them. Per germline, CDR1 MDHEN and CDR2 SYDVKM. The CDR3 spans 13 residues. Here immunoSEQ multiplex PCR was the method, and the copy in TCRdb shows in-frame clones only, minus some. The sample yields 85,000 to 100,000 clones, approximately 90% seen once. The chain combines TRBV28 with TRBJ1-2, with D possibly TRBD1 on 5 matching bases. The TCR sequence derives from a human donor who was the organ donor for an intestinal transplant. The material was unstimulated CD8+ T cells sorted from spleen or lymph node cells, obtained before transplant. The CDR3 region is CASSLWGEAGYTF. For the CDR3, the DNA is TGTGCCAGCAGTTTATGGGGGGAGGCTGGCTACACCTTC.